Following are 21 T cell receptor beta chains from one sample sequenced in a study of blood T cell repertoires in COVID-19. TCRdb's table, derived via immunoSEQ multiplex PCR, lists solely in-frame clones and lacks some. The sample has about 230,000 clones; roughly four fifths are singletons. The sequenced material came from peripheral blood. Every receptor here comes from a woman of 80 years or more with COVID-19, enrolled during active disease.

The genes are TRBV18 and TRBJ1-5; 9 bases match TRBD1. Germline CDR1 is KGHSH and CDR2 is LQKENI. J lost 3 bases, V lost 6 bases, and 6 bases had no gene match. The CDR3 is 15 residues long. Here the CDR3 reads CASSQTGGDNQPQHF. CDR3 nucleotide sequence: TGTGCCAGCTCTCAGACAGGGGGAGACAATCAGCCCCAGCATTTT.

This clone was picked up a small number of times. This rearrangement joins TRBV9 to TRBJ2-7, with a weak D call TRBD2 (5 bases). The CDR3 spans 13 residues. Germline assignment: CDR1 SGDLS and CDR2 YYNGEE. With 3 bases removed from V and 2 bases from J, the gap between germline ends came to 9 bases. As DNA, the CDR3 is TGTGCCAGCAGCGGGACTGATCCCTACGAGCAGTACTTC. This encodes CASSGTDPYEQYF.

The rearrangement joins TRBV5-8 to TRBJ1-5; perhaps TRBD1 as D (5 bases). Germline-derived CDR1 and CDR2 are SGHTS and YDEGEE. Trimming cost V 2 bases and J 0 bases, with 15 bases left between them. The CDR3 sequence is 17 residues long. DNA for the CDR3: TGTGCCAGCAGCTTTTCCAGGGCGAGAAATAGCAATCAGCCCCAGCATTTT. Translation gives CASSFSRARNSNQPQHF. Full variable domain (rest looked up from reference TRBV5-8 and TRBJ1-5): EAGVTQSPTHLIKTRGQQATLRCSPISGHTSVYWYQQALGLGLQFLLWYDEGEERNRGNFPPRFSGRQFPNYSSELNVNALELEDSALYLCASSFSRARNSNQPQHFGDGTRLSIL.

This clone showed up just once. The chain has TRBV5-1 and TRBJ1-4; TRBD1 aligns across 7 bases. V was clipped by 4 bases and J by 3 bases; unmatched bases: 6. CDR3 length: 15 residues. Germline values: CDR1 SGHRS, CDR2 YFSETQ. CDR3 in amino acids: CASSPTGVPNEKLFF. The CDR3 DNA reads as TGCGCCAGCAGCCCTACAGGGGTGCCTAATGAAAAACTGTTTTTT.

With respect to this clone: Other DNA sequences from this sample encode an identical CDR3 as well. The V call is TRBV28, the J call TRBJ1-2, with a weak D call TRBD1 (5 bases). With 4 bases removed from V and 8 bases from J, the gap between germline ends came to 11 bases. Germline V gene data show CDR1 as MDHEN and CDR2 as SYDVKM. This CDR3 spans 12 amino acids. CDR3 sequence (DNA): TGTGCCAGCAGTTCTTTACCAGGGGGCTACACCTTC. Protein product: CASSSLPGGYTF.

The chain joins TRBV6-6 to TRBJ2-5, with 8 bases aligning to TRBD1. V was clipped by 5 bases and J by 7 bases; unmatched bases: 12. CDR1 MNHNY and CDR2 SVGAGI come from the germline V gene (reference sequence). The CDR3 is made up of 15 amino acids. The CDR3 spells CASSTGQGGKGTQYF. The CDR3 DNA sequence: TGTGCCAGCAGTACCGGACAGGGCGGGAAAGGGACCCAGTACTTC.

This chain connects TRBV28 to TRBJ2-7; D is undetermined. This CDR3 is 14 amino acids long. Deletions cut 5 bases from V and 2 bases from J, with 13 bases between. Germline values: CDR1 MDHEN, CDR2 SYDVKM. The CDR3 sequence is CASSKNMRPYEQYF. The CDR3 DNA is TGTGCCAGCAGTAAAAATATGCGCCCCTACGAGCAGTACTTC.

This clone was picked up a small number of times. CDR3 in DNA: TGTGCCAGCAGCCCCTTAGGTAGGGGCACCGGGGAGCTGTTTTTT. It yields the protein CASSPLGRGTGELFF. V and J are TRBV11-2 and TRBJ2-2, with D perhaps matching TRBD1 (5 bases). Germline assignment: CDR1 SGHAT and CDR2 FQNNGV. The CDR3 runs 15 residues. V was cut by 5 bases and J by 4 bases, with 14 bases left in between. Drawing the rest from reference TRBV11-2 and TRBJ2-2, the complete variable domain is EAGVAQSPRYKIIEKRQSVAFWCNPISGHATLYWYQQILGQGPKLLIQFQNNGVVDDSQLPKDRFSAERLKGVDSTLKIQPAKLEDSAVYLCASSPLGRGTGELFFGEGSRLTVL.

The rearrangement links TRBV29-1 to TRBJ1-1; D gene unclear. Germline V gene sequence: CDR1 SQVTM, CDR2 ANQGSEA. Trimming stripped 6 bases from V and 0 bases from J, with 11 bases between. The CDR3 is made up of 13 amino acids. The CDR3 loop reads CSVGMGLNTEAFF. For the CDR3, the DNA is TGCAGCGTGGGTATGGGCTTGAACACTGAAGCTTTCTTT. The whole variable domain, remainder taken from reference TRBV29-1 and TRBJ1-1, is SAVISQKPSRDICQRGTSLTIQCQVDSQVTMMFWYRQQPGQSLTLIATANQGSEATYESGFVIDKFPISRPNLTFSTLTVSNMSPEDSSIYLCSVGMGLNTEAFFGQGTRLTVV.

The chain carries TRBV6-5 and TRBJ1-1, with a possible D match to TRBD1 (5 bases). V lost 10 bases to trimming and J lost 4 bases, with 19 bases between them. The CDR3 consists of 14 residues. Per the germline V gene, CDR1 is MNHEY and CDR2 is SVGAGI. The CDR3 DNA reads TGTGCCACTCTACTCCAGGGAGGTGGCACTGAAGCTTTCTTT. Protein product: CATLLQGGGTEAFF.

The chain combines TRBV9 with TRBJ2-2; the D is unclear. The CDR3 consists of 17 residues. The V gene's germline CDR1 is SGDLS and CDR2 YYNGEE. V was shortened by 4 bases and J by 5 bases, with 21 bases between the two germline ends. CDR3 in amino acids: CASSLRARSARTGELFF. CDR3 sequence (DNA): TGTGCCAGCAGCTTAAGAGCACGGTCCGCGAGGACCGGGGAGCTGTTTTTT.

This clone was recorded once. The chain is built from TRBV5-1 and TRBJ2-7; maybe TRBD1 (7 bases). This CDR3 is built from 12 residues. The germline gives CDR1 SGHRS, CDR2 YFSETQ. V shed 7 bases and J shed 2 bases, with 10 bases lying between them. The CDR3 DNA reads TGCGCCAGCCAGGGGGGAGCCTACGAGCAGTACTTC. Protein product: CASQGGAYEQYF.

The rearrangement joins TRBV21-1 to TRBJ2-1; no check of the table's D call, TRBD2, against the DNA was made. TRBV21-1 is a pseudogene locus. This CDR3 region has 13 residues. CDR3 sequence reads: CASKSSSYNEQFF. In DNA, the CDR3 is TGTGCCAGTAAGAGTAGCTCCTACAATGAGCAGTTCTTC.

A few counts support this clone. The chain employs TRBV28 and TRBJ1-6; TRBD1 might be the D (6 bases). The CDR3 sequence is 17 residues long. Germline loops: CDR1 MDHEN, CDR2 SYDVKM. The V gene lost 2 bases and the J gene lost 1 base, with 12 bases spanning the gap. The DNA of the CDR3 is TGTGCCAGCAGTTTAGGATTACAGGGTTCCTATAATTCACCCCTCCACTTT. Amino acid sequence: CASSLGLQGSYNSPLHF.

The rearrangement uses TRBV29-1 and TRBJ2-5; the D is unclear. V lost 2 bases and J 7 bases, leaving 8 bases between the germline ends. The V gene's germline CDR1 is SQVTM and CDR2 ANQGSEA. The CDR3 runs to 11 residues. CDR3: CSVENPRTQYF. The CDR3 DNA reads TGCAGCGTTGAAAACCCCAGGACCCAGTACTTC.

The chain uses TRBV28 and TRBJ2-7; D might be TRBD2 (6 bases). V lost 7 bases to trimming and J lost 9 bases, with 16 bases between them. Per the germline V gene, CDR1 is MDHEN and CDR2 is SYDVKM. The CDR3 loop spans 12 amino acids. CDR3 residues: CASNPGGTAQYF. In nucleotides, the CDR3 is TGTGCCAGCAACCCCGGCGGGACTGCGCAGTACTTC.

This clone was recorded once. The V and J genes are TRBV7-6 and TRBJ1-6; D remains ambiguous. The ends were cut back, 2 bases at V and 7 bases at J, with 12 bases in the middle. This CDR3 spans 15 amino acids. Per germline, CDR1 SGHVS and CDR2 FNYEAQ. The CDR3 spells CASSLFTDQNSPLHF. The CDR3 nucleotides are TGTGCCAGCAGCTTATTTACAGACCAAAATTCACCCCTCCACTTT.

The chain carries TRBV5-4 and TRBJ2-5, with TRBD1 identical over 9 bases. Germline lookup yields CDR1 SGHNT and CDR2 YYREEE (reference sequence). The ends lost 4 bases at V and 4 bases at J; junction bases unmatched: 5. CDR3 length equals 14 residues. Here the CDR3 DNA reads TGTGCCAGCAGCCGGACAGGGGAAGGAGAGACCCAGTACTTC. It codes for CASSRTGEGETQYF. Using reference TRBV5-4 and TRBJ2-5 for the parts outside the CDR3, the full variable domain is ETGVTQSPTHLIKTRGQQVTLRCSSQSGHNTVSWYQQALGQGPQFIFQYYREEENGRGNFPPRFSGLQFPNYSSELNVNALELDDSALYLCASSRTGEGETQYFGPGTRLLVL.

CDR3 sequence: CAWSVPGVGEKLFF. The CDR3 DNA sequence: TGTGCCTGGAGTGTACCCGGGGTTGGTGAAAAACTGTTTTTT. The chain recombines TRBV30 with TRBJ1-4; no reliable D call. CDR3 length equals 14 residues. Trimming took off 0 bases at V and 7 bases at J, with 12 bases between the two ends. Looked up from germline, CDR1 is GTSNPN and CDR2 is SVGIG (reference sequence).

This rearrangement joins TRBV27 to TRBJ1-2; 9 positions match TRBD1. This CDR3 comprises 14 residues. Germline assignment: CDR1 MNHEY and CDR2 SMNVEV (reference sequence). V trimming: 8 bases; J trimming: 0 bases; junction bases outside the gene matches: 4. The CDR3 region has the DNA TGTGCCAGCTCCCGGGACAGGGCTAACTATGGCTACACCTTC. Amino acids: CASSRDRANYGYTF.

The V and J genes are TRBV5-5 and TRBJ1-2; D is ambiguous. The CDR3 has 14 residues. V was pared by 3 bases and J by 4 bases, with 13 bases between. From germline, CDR1 is SGHKS and CDR2 YYEKEE (reference sequence). In DNA, the CDR3 is TGTGCCAGCAGCTCTGGAGACGGCTCCTATGGCTACACCTTC. Its translation is CASSSGDGSYGYTF.